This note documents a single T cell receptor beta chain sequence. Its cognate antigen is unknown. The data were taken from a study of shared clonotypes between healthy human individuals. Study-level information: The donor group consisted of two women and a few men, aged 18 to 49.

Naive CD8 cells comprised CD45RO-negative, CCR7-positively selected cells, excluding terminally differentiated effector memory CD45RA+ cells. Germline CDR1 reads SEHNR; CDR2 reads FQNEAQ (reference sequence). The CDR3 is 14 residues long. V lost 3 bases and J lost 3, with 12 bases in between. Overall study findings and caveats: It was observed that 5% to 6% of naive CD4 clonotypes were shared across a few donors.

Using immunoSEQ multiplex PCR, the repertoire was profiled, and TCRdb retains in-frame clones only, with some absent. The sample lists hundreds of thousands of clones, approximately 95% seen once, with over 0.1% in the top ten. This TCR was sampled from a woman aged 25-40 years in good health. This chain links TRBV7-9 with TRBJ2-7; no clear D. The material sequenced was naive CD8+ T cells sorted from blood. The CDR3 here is CASSFNLMDYEQYF. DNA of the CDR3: TGTGCCAGCAGCTTCAATCTTATGGACTACGAGCAGTACTTC.